This paragraph reports one T cell receptor beta chain. The antigen remains unidentified. Whereas donors were nominally healthy upon sampling, unrecorded immune exposures were probable. Germline lookup yields CDR1 SGHRS and CDR2 YFSETQ. V was trimmed by 4 bases and J by 2 bases, leaving 9 bases between them. The CDR3 is 14 amino acids. The sample comes from a study of cytomegalovirus exposure and HLA in healthy donors. The PCR was carried out with 60 Vbeta primers and 13 Jbeta primers. Original methodology: Unique TCR beta chains numbered about 79 million in a later analysis, with roughly 10 million shared. Generated by immunoSEQ multiplex PCR, the TCRdb table keeps only in-frame clones and is missing some. D and trimming come from the DNA, and the V and J calls and clone size come from that table. The sample lists some 170,000 clones, around 76% seen once, with approximately 1% in the top ten. General study findings and limits: Common viral pathogens were later found to be apparently linked to several of the most significant clusters. Prior analysis indicated that the majority of TCR beta V segments exhibited productivity approximately 87% or approximately 30% of the time.

The specimen was PBMCs. The rearrangement joins TRBV5-1 to TRBJ2-2; D not certain. The sequence derives from a woman between 35 and 50 years old in good health and CMV-seronegative. CDR3 amino acids: CASSLQVNTGELFF. CDR3 in DNA: TGCGCCAGCAGCCTCCAGGTTAACACCGGGGAGCTGTTTTTT.